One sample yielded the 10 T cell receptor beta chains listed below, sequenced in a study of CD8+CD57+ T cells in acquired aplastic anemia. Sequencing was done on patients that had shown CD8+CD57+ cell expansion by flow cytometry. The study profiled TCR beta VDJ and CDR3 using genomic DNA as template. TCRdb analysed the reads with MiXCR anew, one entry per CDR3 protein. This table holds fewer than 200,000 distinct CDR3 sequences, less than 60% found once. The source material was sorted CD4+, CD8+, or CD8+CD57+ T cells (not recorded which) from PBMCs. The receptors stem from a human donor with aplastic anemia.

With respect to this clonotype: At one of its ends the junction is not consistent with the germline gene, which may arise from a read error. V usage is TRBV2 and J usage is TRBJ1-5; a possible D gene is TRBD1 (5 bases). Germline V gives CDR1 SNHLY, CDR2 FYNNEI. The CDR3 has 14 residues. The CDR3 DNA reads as TGTGCCATCAGTGGGGGGAATAGCAATCAGCACCAGCATTTT. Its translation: CAISGGNSNQHQHF.

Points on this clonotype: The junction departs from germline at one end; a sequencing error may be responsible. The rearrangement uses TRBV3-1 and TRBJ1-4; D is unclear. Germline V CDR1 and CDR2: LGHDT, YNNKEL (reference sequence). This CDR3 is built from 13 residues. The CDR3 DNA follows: TGTGCCAACAGCCAGGATTTAAATGAAAAACTGTTTTTT. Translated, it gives CANSQDLNEKLFF.

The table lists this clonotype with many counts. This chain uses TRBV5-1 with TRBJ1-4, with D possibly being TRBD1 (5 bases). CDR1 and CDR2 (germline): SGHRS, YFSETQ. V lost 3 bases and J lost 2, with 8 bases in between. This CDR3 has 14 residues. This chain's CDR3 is CASSSGPTNEKLFF. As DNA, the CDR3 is TGCGCCAGCAGCTCGGGACCCACTAATGAAAAACTGTTTTTT.

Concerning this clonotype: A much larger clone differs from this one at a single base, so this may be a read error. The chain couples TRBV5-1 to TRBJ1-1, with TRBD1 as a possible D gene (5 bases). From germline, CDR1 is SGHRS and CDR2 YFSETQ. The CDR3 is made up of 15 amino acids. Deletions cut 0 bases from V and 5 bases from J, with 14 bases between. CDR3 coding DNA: TGCGCCAGCAGCTTGGTAGGGGCTACGGTGACTGAAGCTTTCTTT. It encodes CASSLVGATVTEAFF.

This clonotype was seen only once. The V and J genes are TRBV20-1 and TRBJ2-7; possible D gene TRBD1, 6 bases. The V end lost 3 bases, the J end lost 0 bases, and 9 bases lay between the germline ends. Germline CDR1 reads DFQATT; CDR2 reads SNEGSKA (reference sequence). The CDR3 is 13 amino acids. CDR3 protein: CSARGASSYEQYF. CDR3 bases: TGCAGTGCTAGGGGGGCCAGCTCCTACGAGCAGTACTTC.

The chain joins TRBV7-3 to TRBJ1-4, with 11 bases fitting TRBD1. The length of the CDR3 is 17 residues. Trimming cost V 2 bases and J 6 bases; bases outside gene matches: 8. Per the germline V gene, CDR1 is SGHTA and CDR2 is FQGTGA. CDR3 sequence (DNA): TGTGCCAGCAGCTTAGTGGACAGGGGGCAGGCGGATGAAAAACTGTTTTTT. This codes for CASSLVDRGQADEKLFF.

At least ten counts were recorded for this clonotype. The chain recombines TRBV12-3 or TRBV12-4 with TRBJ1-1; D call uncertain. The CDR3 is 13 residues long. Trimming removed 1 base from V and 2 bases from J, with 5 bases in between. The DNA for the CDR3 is TGTGCCAGCAGTTTAGTTGATAACACTGAAGCTTTCTTT. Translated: CASSLVDNTEAFF.

The CDR3 sequence is CSHIGGYDEQFF. CDR3 nucleotides: TGCAGCCACATAGGGGGTTACGATGAGCAGTTCTTC. This chain links TRBV29-1 with TRBJ2-1, with D maybe TRBD1 (6 bases). CDR3 length: 12 amino acids. The germline CDR1 and CDR2 sequences are SQVTM and ANQGSEA. Deletions cut 8 bases from V and 8 bases from J, with 16 bases between.

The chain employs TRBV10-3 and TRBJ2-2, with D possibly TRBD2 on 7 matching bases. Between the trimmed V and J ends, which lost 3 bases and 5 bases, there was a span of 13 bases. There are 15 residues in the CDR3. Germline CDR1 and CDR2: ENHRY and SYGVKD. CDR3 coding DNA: TGTGCCATCAGTGATGCGGGGGCCGGGACCGGGGAGCTGTTTTTT. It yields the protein CAISDAGAGTGELFF.

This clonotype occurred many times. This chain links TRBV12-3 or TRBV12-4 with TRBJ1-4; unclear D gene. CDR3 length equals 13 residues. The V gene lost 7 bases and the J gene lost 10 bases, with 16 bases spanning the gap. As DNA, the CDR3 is TGTGCCAGCACCCTAGTAGTACCGGGAAAACTGTTTTTT. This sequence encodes CASTLVVPGKLFF.